These 24 T cell receptor beta chains were sequenced from one sample in a study of T cells in Graves' hyperthyroidism and ophthalmopathy. It was RNA transcripts that yielded the amplified TCR beta CDR3 regions. HTBI primers were used for first-round RT-PCR of the TCR CDR3. TCRdb reprocessed the multiplex PCR reads with MiXCR, giving one entry per CDR3 protein. The sample has hundreds of thousands of distinct CDR3 sequences, roughly a sixth seen once; the top ten hold 15% to 20%. The sample consisted of blood. These receptors originate from a woman in her fifties or sixties with Graves' hyperthyroidism that later progressed to Graves' ophthalmopathy.

Comments on this clonotype: One end of the junction does not line up with germline, which may come from a read error. This sequence joins TRBV15 and TRBJ2-2, with D perhaps matching TRBD1 (6 bases). The CDR3 spans 15 residues. The germline V gene has CDR1 LNHNV and CDR2 YYDKDF (reference sequence). The CDR3 DNA sequence: TGTGCCACCAAGACGACAGGTAGAAACACCGGGAAGCTGTTTTTT. It specifies CATKTTGRNTGKLFF.

V and J are TRBV6-1 and TRBJ2-1, with D uncertain. V was trimmed by 10 bases and J by 0 bases, leaving 10 bases between them. In germline, CDR1 is MNHNS, CDR2 SASEGT. The CDR3 contains 13 residues. The CDR3 loop is CANTDLSYNEQFF. In nucleotides, the CDR3 is TGTGCCAACACTGATCTCTCCTACAATGAGCAGTTCTTC.

This clonotype was recorded at least ten times. DNA for the CDR3: TGTGCCAGCAGCTCCCCGGTCGAGCGGGGCGACGAGCAGTACTTC. Translated: CASSSPVERGDEQYF. This chain connects TRBV7-9 to TRBJ2-7; 7 positions agree with TRBD2. Germline loops: CDR1 SEHNR, CDR2 FQNEAQ (reference sequence). CDR3 length: 15 residues. After removal of 4 bases from V and 5 bases from J, the junction contained 11 bases not matched to a gene.

There are many counts of this clonotype. The genes are TRBV27 and TRBJ1-1; 11 bases align to TRBD1. There are 15 residues in the CDR3. V gave up 6 bases and J gave up 6 bases; unmatched junction bases: 9. Per the germline V gene, CDR1 is MNHEY and CDR2 is SMNVEV (reference sequence). CDR3 residues: CASSSPWDRGAEAFF. In DNA, the CDR3 is TGTGCCAGCAGCTCGCCCTGGGACAGGGGGGCTGAAGCTTTCTTT.

V gene TRBV6-1 combines with J gene TRBJ1-6; TRBD1 agrees at 8 bases. J was trimmed by 10 bases and V by 7 bases; bases with no gene match: 9. The CDR3 length is 14 residues. Germline CDR1 is MNHNS and CDR2 is SASEGT. For the CDR3, the DNA is TGTGCCAGCACCCGGACAGGGTGGGGATCACCCCTCCACTTT. Residues: CASTRTGWGSPLHF.

This clonotype showed up just a few times. The chain carries TRBV19 and TRBJ1-1; D is undetermined. This CDR3 spans 13 amino acids. CDR1 LNHDA and CDR2 SQIVND come from the germline V gene (reference sequence). With 6 bases removed from V and 8 bases from J, the gap between germline ends came to 16 bases. The CDR3 DNA sequence: TGTGCCAGTAGCTCAACGGGCCGCGTGGAAGCTTTCTTT. Its translation is CASSSTGRVEAFF.

There are a few counts of this clonotype. The chain carries TRBV7-2 and TRBJ2-3; 15 bases line up with TRBD2. This CDR3 is built from 16 residues. In germline, CDR1 is SGHTA, CDR2 FQGNSA. The V segment lost 5 bases and the J segment 5 bases; nucleotides outside the gene matches: 5. CDR3 nucleotides: TGTGCCAGCAGCCGGGGACTAGCGGGGGGCGAAGATACGCAGTATTTT. Its translation: CASSRGLAGGEDTQYF.

The sample holds many counts of this clonotype. The chain uses TRBV6-1 and TRBJ1-1, with D perhaps TRBD1 (5 bases). Germline V gene sequence: CDR1 MNHNS, CDR2 SASEGT. The CDR3 contains 14 residues. With 3 bases removed from V and 8 bases from J, the gap between germline ends came to 16 bases. In DNA, the CDR3 is TGTGCCAGCAGTGATACCTGGAGGACAACCGAAGCTTTCTTT. This sequence encodes CASSDTWRTTEAFF.

This clonotype was counted at least ten times. CDR3 bases: TGTGCCAGCAGAGGACAGGGGGCTGGCGGCAATCAGCCCCAGCATTTT. Translated: CASRGQGAGGNQPQHF. This chain connects TRBV6-1 to TRBJ1-5; 11 nucleotides line up with TRBD1. With V trimmed by 6 bases and J by 2 bases, 6 bases remained unmatched. From germline, CDR1 is MNHNS and CDR2 SASEGT. The CDR3 has 16 amino acids.

This clonotype was seen many times. The chain carries TRBV5-1 and TRBJ1-5; no clear D. V shed 0 bases and J shed 0 bases, with 7 bases lying between them. The CDR3 length is 15 residues. CDR1 and CDR2 (germline): SGHRS, YFSETQ. CDR3 coding DNA: TGCGCCAGCAGCTTGGCGAAAGATAGCAATCAGCCCCAGCATTTT. Encoded protein: CASSLAKDSNQPQHF.

This clonotype was recorded at least ten times. The chain couples TRBV18 to TRBJ1-2, with D perhaps TRBD1 (6 bases). The CDR3 is 14 residues long. Germline-derived CDR1 and CDR2 are KGHSH and LQKENI. V was clipped by 5 bases and J by 4 bases, with 14 bases between them. The CDR3 loop reads CASSSEGQFYGYTF. CDR3 sequence (DNA): TGTGCCAGCTCATCAGAAGGACAGTTCTATGGCTACACCTTC.

This clonotype appeared many times. The chain employs TRBV11-3 and TRBJ2-5; no reliable D call. The CDR3 sequence is 13 residues long. CDR1 is SGHNT and CDR2 is YENEEA in the germline V gene. With 0 bases removed from V and 6 bases from J, the gap between germline ends came to 8 bases. CDR3 in amino acids: CASSLDPRKTQYF. For the CDR3, the DNA is TGTGCCAGCAGCTTAGATCCCCGAAAGACCCAGTACTTC.

This clonotype came up a few times. This sequence joins TRBV30 and TRBJ1-6; TRBD1 might be the D (6 bases). CDR1 is GTSNPN, CDR2 SVGIG, per germline (reference sequence). This CDR3 has 13 residues. The V end was cut by 6 bases, the J end by 10 bases, with 16 bases between. The CDR3 region is CACETYRASPLHF. The CDR3 nucleotides are TGTGCCTGCGAAACCTACAGGGCCTCACCCCTCCACTTT.

In this sample, this clonotype turned up many times. The chain employs TRBV3-1 and TRBJ2-7; D gene uncertain. V lost 4 bases and J 3 bases, leaving 7 bases between the germline ends. Germline lookup yields CDR1 LGHDT and CDR2 YNNKEL (reference sequence). The CDR3 loop spans 12 amino acids. The CDR3 DNA reads as TGTGCCAGCAGCCTAACAGACTACGAGCAGTACTTC. It encodes CASSLTDYEQYF.

The chain joins TRBV5-1 to TRBJ2-1; 9 nucleotides line up with TRBD2. After removal of 5 bases from V and 8 bases from J, the junction contained 8 bases not matched to a gene. CDR3 length: 14 residues. The V gene's germline CDR1 is SGHRS and CDR2 YFSETQ. The CDR3 is CASSRSGGIDEQFF. The DNA for the CDR3 is TGCGCCAGCAGTCGGAGCGGGGGGATCGATGAGCAGTTCTTC.

At least ten counts were recorded for this clonotype. The chain is built from TRBV6-1 and TRBJ1-5, with 10 bases matching TRBD1. There are 13 residues in the CDR3. CDR1 and CDR2 (germline): MNHNS, SASEGT. Trimming removed 6 bases from V and 7 bases from J; junction bases left unmatched: 3. The chain's CDR3 is CASRRDRGQPQHF. The CDR3 nucleotides read TGTGCCAGCAGGAGGGACAGGGGACAGCCCCAGCATTTT.

This clonotype was seen repeatedly, ten times or more. V usage is TRBV20-1 and J usage is TRBJ1-1, with no clear D. CDR1 and CDR2 (germline): DFQATT, SNEGSKA (reference sequence). With 4 bases removed from V and 0 bases from J, the gap between germline ends came to 15 bases. The CDR3 is 15 amino acids. CDR3 region: CSAIPGSDMNTEAFF. CDR3 nucleotides: TGCAGTGCTATCCCCGGCTCTGATATGAACACTGAAGCTTTCTTT.

This clonotype occurred many times. V is TRBV11-2 and J is TRBJ2-3; 12 bases are shared with TRBD2. Germline lookup yields CDR1 SGHAT and CDR2 FQNNGV. The V gene end was trimmed by 3 bases and the J gene end by 2 bases; junction bases not matched to a gene: 3. CDR3 length: 16 amino acids. CDR3 region: CASSFSSGGDTDTQYF. DNA for the CDR3: TGTGCCAGCAGCTTTTCTAGCGGGGGGGACACAGATACGCAGTATTTT.

The sample holds a few counts of this clonotype. This chain links TRBV27 with TRBJ2-7; D remains unclear. V was cut by 5 bases and J by 4 bases, with 9 bases left in between. The CDR3 is 12 residues long. The germline gives CDR1 MNHEY, CDR2 SMNVEV (reference sequence). CDR3 region: CASSDGSYEQYF. CDR3 DNA sequence: TGTGCCAGCAGTGACGGCTCTTACGAGCAGTACTTC.

This clonotype was picked up a small number of times. The chain has TRBV20-1 and TRBJ1-6, with 7 bases matching TRBD1. Germline CDR1 is DFQATT and CDR2 is SNEGSKA (reference sequence). Germline trimming cut 4 bases from V and 9 bases from J; bases unmatched to any gene: 6. This CDR3 is 13 amino acids long. CDR3 region: CSATNRGSSPLHF. The CDR3 DNA is TGCAGTGCTACCAACAGGGGATCTTCACCCCTCCACTTT.

The rearrangement links TRBV6-2 or TRBV6-3 to TRBJ2-7, with 9 bases that match TRBD1. The CDR3 is 14 residues long. Germline CDR1 reads MNHEY; CDR2 reads SVGEGT. V lost 4 bases, J lost 4 bases, and 5 bases stayed unmatched. The CDR3 region is CASSSLDRGYEQYF. CDR3 bases: TGTGCCAGCAGTTCTTTGGACAGGGGTTACGAGCAGTACTTC.

The chain has TRBV18 and TRBJ1-4; unclear D gene. This CDR3 has 13 amino acids. In germline, CDR1 is KGHSH, CDR2 LQKENI. V was clipped by 1 base and J by 7 bases, with 7 bases between them. CDR3 nucleotide sequence: TGTGCCAGCTCACCACGGGCGGGTGAAAAACTGTTTTTT. Translation gives CASSPRAGEKLFF. Variable domain in full (rest from reference TRBV18 and TRBJ1-4): NAGVMQNPRHLVRRRGQEARLRCSPMKGHSHVYWYRQLPEEGLKFMVYLQKENIIDESGMPKERFSAEFPKEGPSILRIQQVVRGDSAAYFCASSPRAGEKLFFGSGTQLSVL.

The chain is built from TRBV3-1 and TRBJ1-4; 7 nucleotides align to TRBD1. The CDR3 has 14 residues. With V trimmed by 1 base and J by 8 bases, 4 bases remained unmatched. CDR1 LGHDT and CDR2 YNNKEL come from the germline V gene (reference sequence). CDR3 amino acids: CASSQVQGGEKLFF. CDR3 DNA: TGTGCCAGCAGCCAAGTTCAGGGGGGAGAAAAACTGTTTTTT. The complete variable domain, with remaining parts taken from reference TRBV3-1 and TRBJ1-4, reads DTAVSQTPKYLVTQMGNDKSIKCEQNLGHDTMYWYKQDSKKFLKIMFSYNNKELIINETVPNRFSPKSPDKAHLNLHINSLELGDSAVYFCASSQVQGGEKLFFGSGTQLSVL.

J is TRBJ1-1 and V is TRBV12-3 or TRBV12-4, with 8 bases lining up with TRBD1. The CDR3 consists of 13 residues. The J segment lost 5 bases and the V segment lost 7 bases, leaving 6 bases of the junction unmatched. The CDR3 nucleotides are TGTGCCAGCATAACAGGGGGTCGGACTGAAGCTTTCTTT. This sequence encodes CASITGGRTEAFF.